Shown below are 6 T cell receptor beta chains from a single sample sequenced in a study of OX40 agonist ivuxolimab in advanced cancers. Receptors were amplified or captured by the immunoSEQ multiplex PCR assay. Not all clones reach the TCRdb copy of this immuneACCESS table, which keeps in-frame sequences only. Checked studies attribute under half of the gap to unresolved V genes and leave the rest unexplained. The sample table records some 130,000 clones; 93% of these occur just once. In total, the top ten clones hold more than 0.8% of the sample. The sample in question was CD4+ or CD8+ T cells sorted from blood, obtained in a trial of the OX40 agonist ivuxolimab. These TCRs come from an adult with an advanced solid tumor such as melanoma, head and neck, liver or kidney cancer.

The rearrangement links TRBV4-2 to TRBJ2-1, with a possible D match to TRBD2 (6 bases). V dropped 2 bases and J dropped 0 bases, with 8 bases sitting between them. The CDR3 totals 15 residues. Germline V lookup: CDR1 LGHNA, CDR2 YNFKEQ. CDR3: CASSQPGGSYNEQFF. In nucleotides, the CDR3 is TGTGCCAGCAGCCAACCCGGGGGCTCCTACAATGAGCAGTTCTTC.

The CDR3 DNA is TGTGCCAGCTCACCACGACAGGGTGTCAATGAGCAGTTCTTC. Its protein product is CASSPRQGVNEQFF. This chain links TRBV18 with TRBJ2-1; 7 positions match TRBD1. V shed 1 base and J 6 bases; nucleotides not matched to a gene: 3. CDR1 is KGHSH, CDR2 LQKENI, per germline. There are 14 residues in the CDR3.

This chain connects TRBV7-2 to TRBJ2-1; maybe TRBD1 (6 bases). V dropped 5 bases and J dropped 5 bases, with 13 bases sitting between them. Germline V gene lookup returns CDR1 SGHTA and CDR2 FQGNSA. The CDR3 has 14 amino acids. The CDR3 is CASSTDSKNNEQFF. CDR3 DNA sequence: TGTGCCAGCAGCACGGACAGCAAAAACAATGAGCAGTTCTTC. Combining the CDR3 with reference TRBV7-2 and TRBJ2-1 gives the whole variable domain GAGVSQSPSNKVTEKGKDVELRCDPISGHTALYWYRQSLGQGLEFLIYFQGNSAPDKSGLPSDRFSAERTGGSVSTLTIQRTQQEDSAVYLCASSTDSKNNEQFFGPGTRLTVL.

Here the CDR3 DNA reads TGTGCCAGCAGCCAACCGGGACAGTCAGTCTACGAGCAGTACTTC. Translating gives CASSQPGQSVYEQYF. The rearrangement joins TRBV5-6 to TRBJ2-7; TRBD1 matches 7 bases. The CDR3 length is 15 residues. Trimming removed 4 bases from V and 3 bases from J; junction bases left unmatched: 10. Looked up from germline, CDR1 is SGHDT and CDR2 is YYEEEE. Complete variable domain (other parts from reference TRBV5-6 and TRBJ2-7): DAGVTQSPTHLIKTRGQQVTLRCSPKSGHDTVSWYQQALGQGPQFIFQYYEEEERQRGNFPDRFSGHQFPNYSSELNVNALLLGDSALYLCASSQPGQSVYEQYFGPGTRLTVT.

The chain has TRBV7-9 and TRBJ2-5; possibly TRBD1 for D (6 bases). Between the trimmed V and J ends, which lost 5 bases and 2 bases, there was a span of 21 bases. CDR1 and CDR2 from the germline V gene are SEHNR and FQNEAQ (reference sequence). The CDR3 spans 17 residues. The CDR3 nucleotides are TGTGCCAGCAGCCCTGTGGTGGGGGCCGCGCGGCAAGAGACCCAGTACTTC. This translates into CASSPVVGAARQETQYF.

V is TRBV6-1 and J is TRBJ2-1; D is possibly TRBD2 (5 bases). V was shortened by 2 bases and J by 1 base, with 9 bases between the two germline ends. Germline CDR1 is MNHNS and CDR2 is SASEGT. This CDR3 is 15 amino acids long. The CDR3 loop reads CASSELSGSYNEQFF. The CDR3 nucleotides are TGTGCCAGCAGTGAATTGTCGGGATCCTACAATGAGCAGTTCTTC.